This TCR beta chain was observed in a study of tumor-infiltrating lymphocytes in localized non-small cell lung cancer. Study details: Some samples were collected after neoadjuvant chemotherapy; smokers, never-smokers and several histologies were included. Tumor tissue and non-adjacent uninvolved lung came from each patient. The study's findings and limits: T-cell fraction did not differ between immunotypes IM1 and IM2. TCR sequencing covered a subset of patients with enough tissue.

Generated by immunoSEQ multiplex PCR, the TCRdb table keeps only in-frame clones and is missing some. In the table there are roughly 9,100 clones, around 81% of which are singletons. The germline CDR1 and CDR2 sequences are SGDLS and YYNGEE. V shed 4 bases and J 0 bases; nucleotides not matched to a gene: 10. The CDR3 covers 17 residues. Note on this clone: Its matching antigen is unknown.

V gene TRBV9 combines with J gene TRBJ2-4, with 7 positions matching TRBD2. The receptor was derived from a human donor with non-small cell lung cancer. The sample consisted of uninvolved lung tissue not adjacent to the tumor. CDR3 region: CASSPAGRPLAKNIQYF. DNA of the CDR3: TGTGCCAGCAGCCCAGCGGGGAGGCCCCTAGCCAAAAACATTCAGTACTTC.